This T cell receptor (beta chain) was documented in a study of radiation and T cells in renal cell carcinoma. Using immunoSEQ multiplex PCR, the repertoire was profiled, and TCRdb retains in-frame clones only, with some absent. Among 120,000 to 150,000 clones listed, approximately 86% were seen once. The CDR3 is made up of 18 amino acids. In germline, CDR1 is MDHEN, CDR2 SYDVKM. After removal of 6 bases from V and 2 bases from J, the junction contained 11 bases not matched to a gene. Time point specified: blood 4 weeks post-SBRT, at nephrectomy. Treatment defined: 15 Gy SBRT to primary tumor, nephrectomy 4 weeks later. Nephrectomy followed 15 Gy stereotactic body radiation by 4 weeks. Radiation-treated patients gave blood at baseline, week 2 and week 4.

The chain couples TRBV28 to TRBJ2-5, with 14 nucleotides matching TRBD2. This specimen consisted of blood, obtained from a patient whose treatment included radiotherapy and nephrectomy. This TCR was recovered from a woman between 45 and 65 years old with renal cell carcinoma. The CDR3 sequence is CASRPGTSGGRGQETQYF. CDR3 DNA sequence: TGTGCCAGCAGACCAGGGACTAGCGGGGGCCGGGGTCAAGAGACCCAGTACTTC.